The T cell receptor beta chain under discussion was sequenced for a study of OX40 agonist ivuxolimab in advanced cancers. Study summary: Aged roughly 23 to 80 with a mean of about 60 years, they were 82.7% male. Study findings and constraints: Some of the nonresponding patients also showed low levels of normalized T-cell clonal expansion. At doses 0.1 to 3.0 mg/kg, CD4+ and CD8+ clones expanded.

On this clone: The antigen is unknown.

The protocol was immunoSEQ multiplex PCR, while the TCRdb copy is restricted to in-frame clones and leaves out a portion. In the table there are around 70,000 clones, around 84% of which are singletons. Autoimmune disease history or systemic immunosuppression led to patient exclusion. Looked up from germline, CDR1 is LNHDA and CDR2 is SQIVND (reference sequence). The CDR3 consists of 12 residues. V lost 9 bases and J 1 base, leaving 9 bases between the germline ends. The V call is TRBV19, the J call TRBJ1-1; D is uncertain. This specimen was CD4+ or CD8+ T cells sorted from blood, taken in a trial of the OX40 agonist ivuxolimab. The clonotype was recovered from an adult with an advanced solid tumor such as melanoma, head and neck, liver or kidney cancer. The CDR3 protein is CASLDGNTEAFF. The CDR3 DNA reads TGTGCCAGCCTGGACGGGAACACTGAAGCTTTCTTT.